Sequencing of this T cell receptor (beta chain) was carried out in a study of identical twins. A universal primer site arose from template switching, and cDNA bore unique molecular identifiers. TCRdb fed the 5' RACE reads into MiXCR, producing one record per CDR3 protein. The table shows hundreds of thousands of distinct CDR3 sequences, with roughly 12% occurring only once. The germline V gene has CDR1 MNHEY and CDR2 SMNVEV (reference sequence). The CDR3 is 17 amino acids. V dropped 4 bases and J dropped 0; count of bases not matched to a gene: 9. Overall study findings and caveats: Models came in too low on out-of-frame TCR alpha sharing in monozygotic twins. Out-of-frame alpha sequences shared between twins exhibited an excess of low generation probability. Where beta out-of-frame sequences were concerned, excess twin sharing was weaker.

Comments on this clonotype: What it binds is not known.

The data also belong to a second study, concerning yellow fever vaccine responses in identical twins.

The specimen was CD8+ T cells sorted from blood. The receptor's source is a woman aged 18-29 years in good health. The rearrangement links TRBV27 to TRBJ2-1; 7 positions match TRBD1. The CDR3 region has the DNA TGTGCCAGCAGTTCCAGACAGACAGGGTTCTCCTACAATGAGCAGTTCTTC. It is translated as CASSSRQTGFSYNEQFF.